The 2 T cell receptor beta chains given below trace back to one sample, sequenced in a study of T cell repertoires in cytomegalovirus infection. TCRdb passed the reads through MiXCR, listing each CDR3 protein once. The sample lists 340,000 or so distinct CDR3 sequences; approximately 25% were seen once. Their recognized antigens are unknown. This material consisted of cultured PBMCs, taken from culture after CMV antigen stimulation. Receptors originate from a human donor in good health (CMV status not recorded). Some clones in this sample may be carry-over from other donors' samples.

The sample holds a few counts of this clonotype. The chain combines TRBV5-4 with TRBJ2-6; 9 bases agree with TRBD1. Germline values: CDR1 SGHNT, CDR2 YYREEE (reference sequence). The CDR3 covers 17 residues. With 0 bases clipped from V and 2 bases from J, the junction kept 3 bases outside the gene matches. The DNA for the CDR3 is TGTGCCAGCAGCTTGGGACAGGGGGGGACTGGGGCCAACGTCCTGACTTTC. Its translation: CASSLGQGGTGANVLTF.

This clonotype was picked up many times. The chain couples TRBV4-1 to TRBJ1-4, with a tentative D call TRBD1 (6 bases). This CDR3 is 14 amino acids long. V was cut by 4 bases and J by 3 bases, with 9 bases left in between. In germline, CDR1 is MGHRA, CDR2 YSYEKL. The CDR3, as DNA: TGCGCCAGCAGCCTGACAGGACCTAATGAAAAACTGTTTTTT. This sequence encodes CASSLTGPNEKLFF.